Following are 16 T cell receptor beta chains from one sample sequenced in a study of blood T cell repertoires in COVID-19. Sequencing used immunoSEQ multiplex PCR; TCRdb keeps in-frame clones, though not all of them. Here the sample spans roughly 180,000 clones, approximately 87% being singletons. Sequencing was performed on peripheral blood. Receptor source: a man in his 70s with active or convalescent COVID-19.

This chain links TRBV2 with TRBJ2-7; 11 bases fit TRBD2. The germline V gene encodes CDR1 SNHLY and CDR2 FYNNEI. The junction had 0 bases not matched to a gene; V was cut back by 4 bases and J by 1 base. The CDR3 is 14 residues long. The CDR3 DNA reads TGTGCCAGCAGTGGACTAGCGGGGTCCTACGAGCAGTACTTC. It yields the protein CASSGLAGSYEQYF.

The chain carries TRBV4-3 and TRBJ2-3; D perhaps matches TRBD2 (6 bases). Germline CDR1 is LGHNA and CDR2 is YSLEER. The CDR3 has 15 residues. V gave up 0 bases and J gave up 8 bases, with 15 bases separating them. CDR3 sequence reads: CASSQDILAPATQYF. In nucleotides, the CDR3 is TGCGCCAGCAGCCAAGATATCCTAGCGCCTGCTACGCAGTATTTT.

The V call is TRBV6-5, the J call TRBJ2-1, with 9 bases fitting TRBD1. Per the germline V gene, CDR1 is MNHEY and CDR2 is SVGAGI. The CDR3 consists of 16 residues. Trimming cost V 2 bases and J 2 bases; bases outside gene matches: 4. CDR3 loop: CASSYPTGGAYNEQFF. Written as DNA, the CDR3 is TGTGCCAGCAGTTACCCCACAGGGGGCGCCTACAATGAGCAGTTCTTC.

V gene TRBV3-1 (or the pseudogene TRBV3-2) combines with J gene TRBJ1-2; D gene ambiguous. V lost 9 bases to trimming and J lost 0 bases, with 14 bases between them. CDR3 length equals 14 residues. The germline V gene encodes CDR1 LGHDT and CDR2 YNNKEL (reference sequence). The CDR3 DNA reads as TGTGCCAGGAGGGTAGCTCTAGCTAACTATGGCTACACCTTC. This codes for CARRVALANYGYTF.

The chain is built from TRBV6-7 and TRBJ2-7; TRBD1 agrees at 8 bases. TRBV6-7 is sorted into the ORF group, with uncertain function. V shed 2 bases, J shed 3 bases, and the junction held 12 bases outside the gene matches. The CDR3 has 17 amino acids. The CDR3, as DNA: TGTGCCAGCAGTTACGACCCCGGGACAGGTGTGAACTACGAGCAGTACTTC. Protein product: CASSYDPGTGVNYEQYF.

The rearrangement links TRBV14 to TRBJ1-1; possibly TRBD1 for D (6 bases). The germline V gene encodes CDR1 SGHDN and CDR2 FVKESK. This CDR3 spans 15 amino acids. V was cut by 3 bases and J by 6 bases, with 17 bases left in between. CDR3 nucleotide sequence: TGTGCCAGCAGCCACTCCCGGGGGGCAGGGGCTGAAGCTTTCTTT. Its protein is CASSHSRGAGAEAFF. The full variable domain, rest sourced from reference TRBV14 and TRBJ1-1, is EAGVTQFPSHSVIEKGQTVTLRCDPISGHDNLYWYRRVMGKEIKFLLHFVKESKQDESGMPNNRFLAERTGGTYSTLKVQPAELEDSGVYFCASSHSRGAGAEAFFGQGTRLTVV.

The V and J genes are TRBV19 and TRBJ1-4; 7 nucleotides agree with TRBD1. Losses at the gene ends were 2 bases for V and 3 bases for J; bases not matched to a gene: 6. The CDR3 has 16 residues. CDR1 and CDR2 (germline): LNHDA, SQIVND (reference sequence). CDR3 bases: TGTGCCAGTAGTATAATAGGACAGGCTCCTAATGAAAAACTGTTTTTT. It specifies CASSIIGQAPNEKLFF.

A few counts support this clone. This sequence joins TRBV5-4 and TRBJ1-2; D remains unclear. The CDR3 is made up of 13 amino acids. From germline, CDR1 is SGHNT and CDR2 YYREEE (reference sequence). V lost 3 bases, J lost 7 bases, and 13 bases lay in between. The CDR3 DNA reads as TGTGCCAGCAGCTGGGTTCGCAGGTCTGGCTACACCTTC. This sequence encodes CASSWVRRSGYTF. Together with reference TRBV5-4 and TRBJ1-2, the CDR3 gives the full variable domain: ETGVTQSPTHLIKTRGQQVTLRCSSQSGHNTVSWYQQALGQGPQFIFQYYREEENGRGNFPPRFSGLQFPNYSSELNVNALELDDSALYLCASSWVRRSGYTFGSGTRLTVV.

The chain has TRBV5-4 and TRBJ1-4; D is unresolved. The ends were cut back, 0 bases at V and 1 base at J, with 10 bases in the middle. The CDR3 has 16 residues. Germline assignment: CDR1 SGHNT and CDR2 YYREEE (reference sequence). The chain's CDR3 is CASSLAVFGTNEKLFF. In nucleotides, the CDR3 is TGTGCCAGCAGCTTGGCGGTGTTCGGAACTAATGAAAAACTGTTTTTT.

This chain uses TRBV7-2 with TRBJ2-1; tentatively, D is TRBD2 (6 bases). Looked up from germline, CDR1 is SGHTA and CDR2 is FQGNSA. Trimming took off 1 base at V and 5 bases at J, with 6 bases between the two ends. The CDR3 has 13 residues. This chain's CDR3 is CASSLGRDNEQFF. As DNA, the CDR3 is TGTGCCAGCAGCTTAGGGAGGGACAATGAGCAGTTCTTC.

The CDR3 protein is CASSQDRTGMSYGYTF. The CDR3, as DNA: TGTGCCAGCAGCCAAGATCGGACAGGAATGAGCTATGGCTACACCTTC. The rearrangement joins TRBV3-1 (or the pseudogene TRBV3-2) to TRBJ1-2, with TRBD1 matching 7 bases. The V gene's germline CDR1 is LGHDT and CDR2 YNNKEL (reference sequence). Trimming at V came to 0 bases and at J to 4 bases, leaving 8 bases not matched to a gene. The CDR3 is made up of 16 amino acids.

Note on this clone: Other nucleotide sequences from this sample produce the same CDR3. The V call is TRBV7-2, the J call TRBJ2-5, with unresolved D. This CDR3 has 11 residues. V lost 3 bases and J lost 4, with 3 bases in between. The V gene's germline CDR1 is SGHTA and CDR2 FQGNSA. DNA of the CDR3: TGTGCCAGCAGCTTCATAGAGACCCAGTACTTC. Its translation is CASSFIETQYF.

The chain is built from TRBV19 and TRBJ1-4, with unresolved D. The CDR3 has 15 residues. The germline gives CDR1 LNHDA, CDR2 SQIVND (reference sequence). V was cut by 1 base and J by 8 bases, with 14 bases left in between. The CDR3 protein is CASSIVEAAGEKLFF. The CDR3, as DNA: TGTGCCAGTAGTATAGTGGAGGCAGCGGGGGAAAAACTGTTTTTT.

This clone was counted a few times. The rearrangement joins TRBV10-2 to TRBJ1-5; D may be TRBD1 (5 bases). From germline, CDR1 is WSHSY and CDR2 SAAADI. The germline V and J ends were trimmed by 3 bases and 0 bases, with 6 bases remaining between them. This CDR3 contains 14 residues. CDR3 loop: CASSDRASNQPQHF. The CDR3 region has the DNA TGCGCCAGCAGTGACAGGGCTAGCAATCAGCCCCAGCATTTT.

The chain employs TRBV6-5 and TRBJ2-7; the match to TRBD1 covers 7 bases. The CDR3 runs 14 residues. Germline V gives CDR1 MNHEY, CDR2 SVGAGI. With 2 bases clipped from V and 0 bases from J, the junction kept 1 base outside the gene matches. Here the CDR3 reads CASSYRGRSYEQYF. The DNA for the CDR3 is TGTGCCAGCAGTTACAGGGGGCGCTCCTACGAGCAGTACTTC.

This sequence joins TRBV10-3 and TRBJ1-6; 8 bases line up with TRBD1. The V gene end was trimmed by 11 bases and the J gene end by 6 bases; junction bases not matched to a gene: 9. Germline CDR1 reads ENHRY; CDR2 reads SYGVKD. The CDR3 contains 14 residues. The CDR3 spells CASNPGQANSPLHF. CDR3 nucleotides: TGTGCCTCTAACCCGGGACAGGCTAATTCACCCCTCCACTTT.